This T cell receptor (beta chain) was found in a study of brain T cells in children with intractable seizures. This clone was picked up a small number of times. What it recognizes is unknown. Assay: immunoSEQ multiplex PCR; the TCRdb copy retains only in-frame clones and omits some. The sample has 78,000 or so clones, around nine tenths seen once; the top ten hold around 24%. Trimming pared 2 bases from V and 8 bases from J, leaving 16 bases between. CDR3 length equals 14 residues. Germline V CDR1 and CDR2: SGHKS, YYEKEE (reference sequence). Findings and caveats of the study: Viral specificity was inferred only from CDR3 similarity; HCMV serostatus was unknown.

The rearrangement uses TRBV5-5 and TRBJ1-2, with D perhaps TRBD1 (5 bases). The TCR sequence derives from a girl aged 2-15 years with Rasmussen encephalitis and intractable seizures. This material consisted of peripheral blood, taken at surgery. The CDR3 is CASSLARWGGGYTF. CDR3 bases: TGTGCCAGCAGCTTAGCCCGCTGGGGCGGGGGCTACACCTTC.